These 11 T cell receptor beta chains were all obtained from the same sample, sequenced in a study of T cell changes during pregnancy in multiple sclerosis. The method was immunoSEQ multiplex PCR; TCRdb's version includes in-frame clones alone and lacks a portion of them. The data hold around 50,000 clones, with about 92% observed a single time. Here the sequenced sample was CD8+ T cells from peripheral blood mononuclear cells, taken in the second trimester of pregnancy. Receptors originate from a female donor with multiple sclerosis, enrolled in a pregnancy study.

The CDR3 bases are TGCGCCAGCAGCGCCACAGGTCAGAACACTGAAGCTTTCTTT. It is translated as CASSATGQNTEAFF. The J gene is TRBJ1-1, the V gene TRBV4-1, with D possibly being TRBD1 (5 bases). This CDR3 is 14 amino acids long. Trimming removed 5 bases from V and 1 base from J, with 11 bases in between. Germline V gene sequence: CDR1 MGHRA, CDR2 YSYEKL.

In its sample, this clone was seen once. This sequence joins TRBV27 and TRBJ1-4; 7 bases are shared with TRBD1. Losses at the gene ends were 5 bases for V and 7 bases for J; bases not matched to a gene: 7. Germline V gives CDR1 MNHEY, CDR2 SMNVEV (reference sequence). The CDR3 loop spans 14 amino acids. CDR3 in DNA: TGTGCCAGCAGTCCCCCCGGGACAGCTGAAAAACTGTTTTTT. Translating it yields CASSPPGTAEKLFF.

The V call is TRBV27, the J call TRBJ2-2; D is ambiguous. The germline V gene has CDR1 MNHEY and CDR2 SMNVEV (reference sequence). The CDR3 runs to 17 residues. V dropped 6 bases and J dropped 6 bases, with 23 bases sitting between them. The CDR3 coding sequence is TGTGCCAGCAGCCCCCTCGTGAGCCCAATACCCCCCGGGGAGCTGTTTTTT. Translation: CASSPLVSPIPPGELFF.

This clone has only one observation. The V gene is TRBV25-1, the J gene TRBJ2-1; D is perhaps TRBD2 (6 bases). The germline V and J ends were trimmed by 3 bases and 3 bases, with 15 bases remaining between them. Germline lookup yields CDR1 MGHDK and CDR2 SYGVNS. This CDR3 is 16 amino acids long. CDR3 coding DNA: TGTGCCAGCAGTGATTTAGGGGTAGCGGACTACAATGAGCAGTTCTTC. Amino acid sequence: CASSDLGVADYNEQFF.

This chain connects TRBV5-5 to TRBJ2-7, with D perhaps matching TRBD2 (5 bases). Between the trimmed V and J ends, which lost 4 bases and 3 bases, there was a span of 11 bases. Germline V lookup: CDR1 SGHKS, CDR2 YYEKEE (reference sequence). This CDR3 has 13 residues. CDR3 protein: CASSVWENYEQYF. CDR3 coding DNA: TGTGCCAGCAGCGTGTGGGAGAACTACGAGCAGTACTTC.

V gene TRBV28 combines with J gene TRBJ2-1, with 8 bases matching TRBD1. J gave up 6 bases and V 1 base, and 8 bases lay outside the gene matches. The CDR3 covers 16 residues. Germline V gene data show CDR1 as MDHEN and CDR2 as SYDVKM. The CDR3 is CASSLLWGQEGNEQFF. The CDR3 region has the DNA TGTGCCAGCAGTTTATTGTGGGGACAGGAGGGCAATGAGCAGTTCTTC.

The V call is TRBV7-7, the J call TRBJ2-2; 8 bases are shared with TRBD1. Germline CDR1 and CDR2: SSHAT and FNYEAQ (reference sequence). J lost 7 bases, V lost 5 bases, and 6 bases had no gene match. CDR3 length: 14 residues. The CDR3 region has the DNA TGTGCCAGCAGCCCCCGACAGGGGAACGGGGAGCTGTTTTTT. Translation gives CASSPRQGNGELFF.

This rearrangement joins TRBV25-1 to TRBJ2-2; 9 nucleotides align to TRBD2. This CDR3 comprises 16 residues. The germline gives CDR1 MGHDK, CDR2 SYGVNS. Trimming took 1 base from V and 5 from J; bases not matched to a gene: 5. CDR3 protein: CASSELGGRGTGELFF. As DNA, the CDR3 is TGTGCCAGCAGTGAATTAGGCGGGAGGGGTACCGGGGAGCTGTTTTTT.

The rearrangement links TRBV2 to TRBJ2-5; weak D call: TRBD1 (5 bases). The CDR3 is 14 amino acids. Trimming left V 5 bases short and J 3 bases short, with 13 bases between. Germline lookup yields CDR1 SNHLY and CDR2 FYNNEI. CDR3 nucleotides: TGTGCCAGCAGTCCACAGGTAGCTGAAGAGACCCAGTACTTC. This codes for CASSPQVAEETQYF.

The chain has TRBV7-2 and TRBJ2-7; 7 bases agree with TRBD2. V was clipped by 2 bases and J by 0 bases; unmatched bases: 4. This CDR3 comprises 15 residues. In germline, CDR1 is SGHTA, CDR2 FQGNSA. Written as DNA, the CDR3 is TGTGCCAGCAGCTTATCGGCTAGCGGCTCCTACGAGCAGTACTTC. As protein: CASSLSASGSYEQYF.

The rearrangement links TRBV10-2 to TRBJ2-7; possible D gene TRBD1, 6 bases. V was cut by 3 bases and J by 5 bases, with 17 bases left in between. The CDR3 totals 15 residues. Germline assignment: CDR1 WSHSY and CDR2 SAAADI. Here the CDR3 reads CASSDRRQGYHEQYF. In nucleotides, the CDR3 is TGCGCCAGCAGTGACCGAAGGCAGGGGTACCACGAGCAGTACTTC.